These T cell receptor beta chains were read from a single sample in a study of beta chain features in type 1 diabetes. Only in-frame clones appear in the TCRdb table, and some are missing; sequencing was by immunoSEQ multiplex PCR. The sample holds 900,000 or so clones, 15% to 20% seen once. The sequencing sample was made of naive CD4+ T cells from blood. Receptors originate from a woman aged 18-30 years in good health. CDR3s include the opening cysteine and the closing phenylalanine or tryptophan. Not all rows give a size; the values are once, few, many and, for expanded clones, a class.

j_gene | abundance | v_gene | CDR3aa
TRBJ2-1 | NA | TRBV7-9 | CASTPGTGYNEQFF
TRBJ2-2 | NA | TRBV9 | CASSVGRGSITGELFF
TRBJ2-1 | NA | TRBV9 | CASSVAGGGRFF
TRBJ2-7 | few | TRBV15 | CATSTGHSRYEQYF
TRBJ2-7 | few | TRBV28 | CASSRTGGSYEQYF
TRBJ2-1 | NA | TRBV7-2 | CASSSDRDNEQFF
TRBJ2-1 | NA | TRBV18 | CASSPLLVTYSYNEQFF
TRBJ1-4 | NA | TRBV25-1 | CASEGVLSRGNEKLFF
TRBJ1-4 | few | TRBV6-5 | CASSRDSRGEKLFF
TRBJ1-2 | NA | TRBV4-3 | CASSQDREASDPYGYTF
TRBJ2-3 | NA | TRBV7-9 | CASSLGTHQDTQYF
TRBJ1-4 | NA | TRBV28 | CASSSLTGRANEKLFF
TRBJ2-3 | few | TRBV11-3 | CASSLSSGRTQYF
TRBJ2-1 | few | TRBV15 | CATSQDTGYRQFF
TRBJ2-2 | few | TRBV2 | CASSAESTGELFF
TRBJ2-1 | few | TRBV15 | CATSRDLLQISYNEQFF
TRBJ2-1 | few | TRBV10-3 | CAISGGGGTYNEQFF
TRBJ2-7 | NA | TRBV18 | CASSPASGYEQYF
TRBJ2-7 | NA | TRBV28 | CASRWGLVDSEQYF
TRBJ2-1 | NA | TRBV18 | CASSPVLAEYNEQFF